The rows below give T cell receptor beta chains drawn from one sample of a study of cytomegalovirus exposure and HLA in healthy donors. Clones were read by immunoSEQ multiplex PCR, and TCRdb kept only the in-frame ones, dropping some. Among 150,000 to 200,000 clones listed, around 75% were seen once. Sequencing input: PBMCs. Receptors were obtained from a woman between 45 and 60 years old in good health and CMV-seropositive. Each CDR3 is given with its conserved first and last residue. The order of the fields is clone size, V gene, J gene, D gene, CDR3 protein, CDR3 DNA. The D gene is left open where the match is weak. Some rows mark clone size as missing; the rest say once, few, many or name a class of expanded clone.

abundance: .; v_gene: TRBV29-1; j_gene: TRBJ1-2; d_gene: .; CDR3aa: CSVEREDIYGYTF; CDR3nt: TGCAGCGTTGAACGCGAGGATATCTATGGCTACACCTTC
abundance: .; v_gene: TRBV2; j_gene: TRBJ1-4; d_gene: .; CDR3aa: CATTVGNSNEKLFF; CDR3nt: TGTGCCACGACAGTGGGGAACTCGAATGAAAAACTGTTTTTT
abundance: once; v_gene: TRBV18; j_gene: TRBJ2-7; d_gene: TRBD1; CDR3aa: CASSSGTGGDLAYEQYF; CDR3nt: TGTGCCAGCTCATCCGGGACAGGGGGCGATTTAGCCTACGAGCAGTACTTC
abundance: .; v_gene: TRBV13; j_gene: TRBJ2-1; d_gene: TRBD2; CDR3aa: CASSLNLAGGSPNHEQFF; CDR3nt: TGTGCCAGCAGCTTAAATCTCGCGGGGGGCTCCCCCAACCATGAGCAGTTCTTC
abundance: .; v_gene: TRBV4-2; j_gene: TRBJ2-3; d_gene: TRBD2; CDR3aa: CASSRPGTSGGAGDTQYF; CDR3nt: TGTGCCAGCAGCCGTCCCGGGACTAGCGGGGGGGCGGGAGATACGCAGTATTTT
abundance: once; v_gene: TRBV30; j_gene: TRBJ2-7; d_gene: .; CDR3aa: CAWKHTKLEQYF; CDR3nt: TGTGCCTGGAAGCATACTAAGTTGGAGCAGTACTTC
abundance: once; v_gene: TRBV6-1; j_gene: TRBJ2-2; d_gene: TRBD2; CDR3aa: CASRVLAGAPGELFF; CDR3nt: TGTGCCAGCAGAGTACTAGCGGGGGCCCCCGGGGAGCTGTTTTTT
abundance: .; v_gene: TRBV19; j_gene: TRBJ1-5; d_gene: TRBD1; CDR3aa: CASSLGDREGQPQHF; CDR3nt: TGTGCCAGTAGCCTAGGGGACAGGGAAGGCCAGCCCCAGCATTTT
abundance: .; v_gene: TRBV29-1; j_gene: TRBJ2-3; d_gene: TRBD2; CDR3aa: CSSTSGGSPDTQYF; CDR3nt: TGCAGCTCTACTAGCGGGGGGAGTCCAGATACGCAGTATTTT
abundance: .; v_gene: TRBV7-9; j_gene: TRBJ1-4; d_gene: TRBD1; CDR3aa: CASSLVTGGDEKLFF; CDR3nt: TGTGCCAGCAGCTTAGTTACAGGGGGCGACGAAAAACTGTTTTTT
abundance: .; v_gene: TRBV5-6; j_gene: TRBJ2-3; d_gene: .; CDR3aa: CASSFGWVADTQYF; CDR3nt: TGTGCCAGCAGCTTCGGGTGGGTGGCAGATACGCAGTATTTT
abundance: .; v_gene: TRBV13; j_gene: TRBJ1-2; d_gene: .; CDR3aa: CASSLGRTAYYGYTF; CDR3nt: TGTGCCAGCAGCTTAGGCCGGACAGCCTACTATGGCTACACCTTC
abundance: few; v_gene: TRBV11-2; j_gene: TRBJ2-5; d_gene: .; CDR3aa: CASSSQGWETQYF; CDR3nt: TGTGCCAGCAGCTCCCAGGGGTGGGAGACCCAGTACTTC
abundance: .; v_gene: TRBV2; j_gene: TRBJ1-2; d_gene: TRBD1; CDR3aa: CASFQTGSGYTF; CDR3nt: TGTGCCAGCTTTCAGACAGGGAGTGGCTACACCTTC
abundance: .; v_gene: TRBV5-1; j_gene: TRBJ2-2; d_gene: .; CDR3aa: CASSRVGGTGELFF; CDR3nt: TGCGCCAGCAGCCGGGTCGGGGGCACCGGGGAGCTGTTTTTT
abundance: .; v_gene: TRBV14; j_gene: TRBJ2-2; d_gene: TRBD1; CDR3aa: CASSRRQGTTGELFF; CDR3nt: TGTGCCAGCAGCCGAAGACAGGGGACGACCGGGGAGCTGTTTTTT
abundance: .; v_gene: TRBV6-6; j_gene: TRBJ2-1; d_gene: .; CDR3aa: CASSYIGTVGDEQFF; CDR3nt: TGTGCCAGCAGTTACATCGGGACTGTGGGAGATGAGCAGTTCTTC
abundance: .; v_gene: TRBV4-2; j_gene: TRBJ1-2; d_gene: .; CDR3aa: CASSPPGDDYPF; CDR3nt: TGTGCCAGCAGCCCGCCTGGAGACGACTACCCCTTC
abundance: .; v_gene: TRBV6-1; j_gene: TRBJ2-7; d_gene: .; CDR3aa: CASSPGTHSYEQYF; CDR3nt: TGTGCCAGCAGTCCCGGGACTCACTCCTACGAGCAGTACTTC
abundance: .; v_gene: TRBV15; j_gene: TRBJ1-1; d_gene: .; CDR3aa: CATSPQVNTEAFF; CDR3nt: TGTGCCACCAGCCCACAGGTGAACACTGAAGCTTTCTTT
abundance: .; v_gene: TRBV19; j_gene: TRBJ1-1; d_gene: .; CDR3aa: CASSISGQAFF; CDR3nt: TGTGCCAGTAGTATCAGTGGGCAAGCTTTCTTT
abundance: few; v_gene: TRBV5-6; j_gene: TRBJ1-4; d_gene: .; CDR3aa: CASSSLGADGKLFF; CDR3nt: TGTGCCAGCAGCTCTCTGGGGGCGGATGGAAAACTGTTTTTT
abundance: .; v_gene: TRBV7-8; j_gene: TRBJ1-2; d_gene: TRBD1; CDR3aa: CASSFGQGDGYTF; CDR3nt: TGTGCCAGCAGCTTCGGACAGGGAGACGGCTACACCTTC
abundance: once; v_gene: TRBV2; j_gene: TRBJ2-2; d_gene: .; CDR3aa: CASTRVLTGELFF; CDR3nt: TGTGCCAGCACCCGGGTCCTAACCGGGGAGCTGTTTTTT
abundance: few; v_gene: TRBV6-5; j_gene: TRBJ1-3; d_gene: .; CDR3aa: CASTGSGNTIYF; CDR3nt: TGTGCCAGCACGGGATCTGGAAACACCATATATTTT
abundance: .; v_gene: TRBV2; j_gene: TRBJ2-7; d_gene: TRBD1; CDR3aa: CASHSGTGAYEQYF; CDR3nt: TGTGCCAGCCACTCCGGGACAGGAGCCTACGAGCAGTACTTC
abundance: .; v_gene: TRBV7-3; j_gene: TRBJ2-3; d_gene: TRBD2; CDR3aa: CASSPNGGYTDTQYF; CDR3nt: TGTGCCAGCAGCCCCAACGGGGGGTACACAGATACGCAGTATTTT
abundance: .; v_gene: TRBV7-9; j_gene: TRBJ1-1; d_gene: .; CDR3aa: CASSLTGEAFF; CDR3nt: TGTGCTAGCAGCTTAACAGGTGAAGCTTTCTTT